The rows below give T cell receptor beta chains drawn from one sample of a study of blood T cell repertoires in COVID-19. Libraries were prepared by immunoSEQ multiplex PCR; TCRdb keeps only in-frame clonotypes and omits some of them. The sample records a few hundred thousand clones, approximately 85% being singletons. Material for sequencing was peripheral blood. These receptor sequences come from a human donor with COVID-19, enrolled during active disease. The donor label of this sample is uncertain. CDR3s include the opening cysteine and the closing phenylalanine or tryptophan. D genes are given only for firm matches. Part of the rows lack a size; the others show once, few, many or a class for expanded clones.

cdr3_nt cdr3_aa j_call clone_size d_call v_call
TGTGCCATCAGTGAGGACACGAGCACCGGGGAGCTGTTTTTT CAISEDTSTGELFF TRBJ2-2 once . TRBV10-3
TGTGCCAGCAGCTTAGTGGGACATGGAGAATTACGCACTGAAGCTTTCTTT CASSLVGHGELRTEAFF TRBJ1-1 . . TRBV7-8
TGCGCCAGCAGCTTGCTCTTGGGCGGGACAGGGAATACCTACGAGCAGTACTTC CASSLLLGGTGNTYEQYF TRBJ2-7 . TRBD1 TRBV5-1
TGCGCCAGCAGCTTGACACAGGGTGGCGACGAGCAGTACTTC CASSLTQGGDEQYF TRBJ2-7 . . TRBV5-1
TGTGCCAGCAGCCAAGATTGGGGGGGCGCGGTTGGCTACACCTTC CASSQDWGGAVGYTF TRBJ1-2 . . TRBV3-1/TRBV3-2
TGTGCCAGCAGTCCGGGGACCCGGGGGGTCCACGAGCAGTACTTC CASSPGTRGVHEQYF TRBJ2-7 many TRBD2 TRBV28
TGTGCCAGCAGCCGGAGGGAGTATGTGATTAGTGGCACAGATACGCAGTATTTT CASSRREYVISGTDTQYF TRBJ2-3 few . TRBV7-8
TGTGCCTGGAGTGCTGGCAGGGGAACCGGGGAGCTGTTTTTT CAWSAGRGTGELFF TRBJ2-2 . . TRBV30
TGTGCCAGCAGTTACATAACAGGGGGTAACTATGGCTACACCTTC CASSYITGGNYGYTF TRBJ1-2 . TRBD1 TRBV6-5
TGTGCCTGGATTACAGGGTGGGCTGGAAACACCATATATTTT CAWITGWAGNTIYF TRBJ1-3 . . TRBV30
TGTGCCTGGAGTGTGACCCAGGGGCCTGGAAACACCATATATTTT CAWSVTQGPGNTIYF TRBJ1-3 once . TRBV30
TGTGCCAGCAGCTTTTTCGACGGGTACAATCAGCCCCAGCATTTT CASSFFDGYNQPQHF TRBJ1-5 . . TRBV5-5
TGTGCCAGCAGTTTGTTTGGGGGGGGGCAAGATACGCAGTATTTT CASSLFGGGQDTQYF TRBJ2-3 . . TRBV6-4
TGTGCCAGCAGCTTAGCGGGAGCCCAGGATACGCAGTATTTT CASSLAGAQDTQYF TRBJ2-3 . TRBD2 TRBV7-3
TGTGCCAGCAGTGATCGGGCAGGGAATGAAAAACTGTTTTTT CASSDRAGNEKLFF TRBJ1-4 . . TRBV6-1
TGTGCCAGCAGTGAACAGGATTACTATGGCTACACCTTC CASSEQDYYGYTF TRBJ1-2 . . TRBV28
TGTGCCAGCAGCGCCTGGACAGGGAAGGGCTACACCTTC CASSAWTGKGYTF TRBJ1-2 few TRBD1 TRBV9
TGTGCCAGTAGTATGGGGGGGGGCCACCAAGAGACCCAGTACTTC CASSMGGGHQETQYF TRBJ2-5 . . TRBV19
TGTGCCAGCAGTTTCGTCCAGGGGAACTTGAACACTGAAGCTTTCTTT CASSFVQGNLNTEAFF TRBJ1-1 . . TRBV28
TGTGCCAGCAGGACAGGGGGTGGTGGCTACACCTTC CASRTGGGGYTF TRBJ1-2 . TRBD1 TRBV27
TGTGCCAGCAGCCCCCGGAGGGGGAGGGCCGCCAATGAGCAGTTCTTC CASSPRRGRAANEQFF TRBJ2-1 . . TRBV3-1/TRBV3-2
TGTGCCAGTAGTACGCGGACAGGAGAGAACACTGAAGCTTTCTTT CASSTRTGENTEAFF TRBJ1-1 . TRBD1 TRBV19
TGTGCCAGCAGCCGACTAGCGGGGGGCGAGCAGTACTTC CASSRLAGGEQYF TRBJ2-7 once TRBD2 TRBV11-3
TGTGCTAGTGGTCCCCTCGGCAGGGAGGCGGACACCGGGGAGCTGTTTTTT CASGPLGREADTGELFF TRBJ2-2 . . TRBV12-5
TGTGCCAGCAGCTTGGGTCCCAGGAGGGGCACTGAAGCTTTCTTT CASSLGPRRGTEAFF TRBJ1-1 . . TRBV5-6
TGTGCCAGCAGAAACAATGGCAGGGGTTCTGGAAACACCATATATTTT CASRNNGRGSGNTIYF TRBJ1-3 . . TRBV6-6
TGTGCCAGCAGCCAAGATAGGCAGGCCGGCTATGGCTACACCTTC CASSQDRQAGYGYTF TRBJ1-2 . . TRBV3-1/TRBV3-2
TGTGCCAGCAGCTTAGAACTGGTATTAGACACCATATATTTT CASSLELVLDTIYF TRBJ1-3 . . TRBV7-2
TGCAGCGTTGAAGATGGGGGAGGGCCTGACAATGAGCAGTTCTTC CSVEDGGGPDNEQFF TRBJ2-1 . TRBD2 TRBV29-1
TGTGCCAGCAGTGAGGGGCGGAGGGTTACTAGCAATCAGCCCCAGCATTTT CASSEGRRVTSNQPQHF TRBJ1-5 . . TRBV6-1
TGTGCCAGTAGCACCCCCGGGGCTGGGGCCAACGTCCTGACTTTC CASSTPGAGANVLTF TRBJ2-6 . . TRBV19
TGCACGAGGAACACTGAAGCTTTCTTT CTRNTEAFF TRBJ1-1 . . TRBV20-1
TGTGCCAGCAGCTCCTTTGTGGGGGCAGGGGAGCATGAGCAGTTCTTC CASSSFVGAGEHEQFF TRBJ2-1 . . TRBV11-2
TGTGCCAGTAGTATAGGGCAGGGTGGGGTACAGCCCCAGCATTTT CASSIGQGGVQPQHF TRBJ1-5 . . TRBV19
TGTGCCAGCGTGACAGTATACGAGCAGTACTTC CASVTVYEQYF TRBJ2-7 . . TRBV6-5
TGCTCCTTCGGGACTAGCGGGAGGGGCCCGAGAAGTCGCGAGCAGTACTTC CSFGTSGRGPRSREQYF TRBJ2-7 . TRBD2 TRBV5-5
TGTGCCAGCTCCGGCCGATTTAGCGGGAGGCCCCAAGAGACCCAGTACTTC CASSGRFSGRPQETQYF TRBJ2-5 . TRBD2 TRBV18
TGTGCCAGCAGCCAAACAGGGGTGGGGGCTCGATATGGCTACACCTTC CASSQTGVGARYGYTF TRBJ1-2 few TRBD1 TRBV7-2
TGTGCCAGCAGCCAAGTCCACCCTAGGGGGGGACGGCGACAGCCCCAGCATTTT CASSQVHPRGGRRQPQHF TRBJ1-5 . . TRBV3-1/TRBV3-2
TGTGCCAGCAGTCACCTCCCTCGGACAGGTGGCACAGATACGCAGTATTTT CASSHLPRTGGTDTQYF TRBJ2-3 . TRBD1 TRBV6-2/TRBV6-3
TGCAGCGGGAGAGGGCCCAACACTGAAGCTTTCTTT CSGRGPNTEAFF TRBJ1-1 . . TRBV29-1
TGTGCCAGTAGACCGGGACAGGGCTATGGCTACACCTTC CASRPGQGYGYTF TRBJ1-2 . TRBD1 TRBV19
TGCGCCAGCAGCCAAGGCGGGACTAGCGATAATACGCAGTATTTT CASSQGGTSDNTQYF TRBJ2-3 . TRBD2 TRBV4-3
TGTGCCAGCAGCAAACGGACTAGCACGAAGGCAGATACGCAGTATTTT CASSKRTSTKADTQYF TRBJ2-3 . TRBD2 TRBV7-2
TGTGCCAGCAGCCTCGGACTAGCGGGAGTGGGGGAGCAGTTCTTC CASSLGLAGVGEQFF TRBJ2-1 . TRBD2 TRBV7-3
TGTGCCAGTAGTGGACTAGCGGGAGCCGGTGAGCAGTTCTTC CASSGLAGAGEQFF TRBJ2-1 . TRBD2 TRBV19
TGTGCCAGCAGACTGGACAGCGCCGTCAATCAGCCCCAGCATTTT CASRLDSAVNQPQHF TRBJ1-5 . . TRBV27
TGTGCCAGCAGTTTAGGGACAGGGGAACAGCCCCAGCATTTT CASSLGTGEQPQHF TRBJ1-5 . TRBD1 TRBV6-6
TGCGCCAGCAGCCAAGGGGGAGGGGTCGGCGAGCAGTACTTC CASSQGGGVGEQYF TRBJ2-7 once TRBD2 TRBV4-1
TGTGCCAGTACTCTAATGGGGGGGGAATTAGATGAGCAGTTCTTC CASTLMGGELDEQFF TRBJ2-1 . TRBD2 TRBV19
TGTGCCAGCAGCTACGACAGGGTCTATGGCTACACCTTC CASSYDRVYGYTF TRBJ1-2 . TRBD1 TRBV5-8
TGTGCCTGGACCCGGAGGGGTATCATATATTTT CAWTRRGIIYF TRBJ1-3 . . TRBV30
TGTGCCAGCAGTTTACCGACAGGGGTAAGGGAAAAACTGTTTTTT CASSLPTGVREKLFF TRBJ1-4 . TRBD1 TRBV28
TGCGCCAGCAGCCAACCGAATCAGCCCCAGCATTTT CASSQPNQPQHF TRBJ1-5 . . TRBV4-1
TGTGCCATCAGTGAGTCTGGTTGGGTGGACAGGGGAAGAGAAAAACTGTTTTTT CAISESGWVDRGREKLFF TRBJ1-4 . TRBD1 TRBV10-3